This T cell receptor (beta chain) was captured in a study of CD8 T cells in Susac syndrome. The CDR3 contains 12 residues. Germline V gene sequence: CDR1 SQVTM, CDR2 ANQGSEA. The V gene lost 5 bases and the J gene lost 5 bases, with 12 bases spanning the gap. In blood CD8+ and CD4+ T cells, TCR beta underwent sequencing. The study used treatment-naive patients who had stable or active relapsing-remitting disease as multiple sclerosis controls. TEMRA cells were enriched by FACS, while CD8+ and CD4+ T cells were obtained through a negative isolation that was performed magnetically. Reverse transcription used about 0.45 to 1 ug RNA and random hexamers. Amplification of TCR beta CDR3 used immunoSEQ multiplex PCR across 54 Vbeta and 13 Jbeta. One entry per CDR3 protein results from TCRdb running MiXCR on the immunoSEQ multiplex PCR reads. Among roughly 140,000 distinct CDR3 sequences listed, around 95% were seen once.

The chain couples TRBV29-1 to TRBJ2-5; D might be TRBD2 (5 bases). This sequence originates from a human donor with multiple sclerosis. Sequenced input: CD8+ T cells from PBMCs. The chain's CDR3 is CSVSDWEETQYF. DNA for the CDR3: TGCAGCGTTTCAGACTGGGAGGAGACCCAGTACTTC.